These 17 T cell receptor beta chains originate from one sample sequenced in a study of shared clonotypes between healthy human individuals. The protocol was immunoSEQ multiplex PCR, while the TCRdb copy is restricted to in-frame clones and leaves out a portion. The table records some 2,100,000 clones, about 93% of them present only once. The naive CD8 population came from CD45RO-negative cells selected for CCR7, without terminally differentiated effector memory CD45RA+ cells. Sequenced sample: naive CD8+ T cells from PBMCs. The origin of the receptors is a man in his late teens or twenties in good health. Some clones in this sample may be carry-over from other donors' samples.

As for this clone: The same CDR3 can be traced to other DNA sequences in this sample. The V gene is TRBV5-4, the J gene TRBJ2-3; the match to TRBD1 covers 10 bases. V lost 4 bases, J lost 1 base, and 3 bases stayed unmatched. CDR1 is SGHNT and CDR2 is YYREEE in the germline V gene (reference sequence). The CDR3 covers 15 residues. The CDR3 region is CASSPGTGGTDTQYF. In DNA form, the CDR3 reads TGTGCCAGCAGCCCGGGGACAGGGGGCACAGATACGCAGTATTTT.

Concerning this clone itself: Within the sample, other DNA sequences also encode this same CDR3. The chain recombines TRBV19 with TRBJ2-7, with TRBD1 matching 9 bases. Trimming at V came to 5 bases and at J to 1 base, leaving 3 bases not matched to a gene. CDR1 LNHDA and CDR2 SQIVND come from the germline V gene (reference sequence). The CDR3 totals 14 residues. The CDR3 reads CASSWGQGSYEQYF. The CDR3 DNA is TGTGCCAGTAGTTGGGGACAGGGATCCTACGAGCAGTACTTC.

The V and J genes are TRBV28 and TRBJ2-7, with 10 bases that match TRBD2. J was trimmed by 0 bases and V by 5 bases; bases with no gene match: 1. The CDR3 sequence is 14 residues long. Germline CDR1 and CDR2: MDHEN and SYDVKM. The CDR3 protein is CASSTSGNSYEQYF. CDR3 bases: TGTGCCAGCAGTACTAGCGGGAACTCCTACGAGCAGTACTTC.

This sequence joins TRBV2 and TRBJ2-7; D perhaps matches TRBD1 (5 bases). CDR3 length: 14 amino acids. V was shortened by 1 base and J by 0 bases, with 7 bases between the two germline ends. CDR1 SNHLY and CDR2 FYNNEI come from the germline V gene. The CDR3 loop reads CASSEGGSSYEQYF. CDR3 nucleotides: TGTGCCAGCAGTGAAGGGGGCAGCTCCTACGAGCAGTACTTC. Complete variable domain (other parts from reference TRBV2 and TRBJ2-7): EPEVTQTPSHQVTQMGQEVILRCVPISNHLYFYWYRQILGQKVEFLVSFYNNEISEKSEIFDDQFSVERPDGSNFTLKIRSTKLEDSAMYFCASSEGGSSYEQYFGPGTRLTVT.

The V call is TRBV4-3, the J call TRBJ2-7, with TRBD2 identical over 10 bases. Germline V gene data show CDR1 as LGHNA and CDR2 as YSLEER. The CDR3 is made up of 15 amino acids. V lost 4 bases to trimming and J lost 2 bases; unmatched junction nucleotides: 5. CDR3 sequence reads: CASSLAGGTTYEQYF. Written as DNA, the CDR3 is TGCGCCAGCAGCCTAGCGGGAGGCACAACCTACGAGCAGTACTTC.

The genes are TRBV13 and TRBJ2-1; D is possibly TRBD2 (6 bases). CDR1 is PRHDT, CDR2 FYEKMQ, per germline (reference sequence). The CDR3 contains 12 residues. Trimming cost V 5 bases and J 6 bases, with 8 bases left between them. The CDR3 DNA follows: TGTGCCAGCAGCGGAGGGACCAATGAGCAGTTCTTC. Translated, it gives CASSGGTNEQFF.

V and J are TRBV6-1 and TRBJ2-7; a possible D gene is TRBD2 (6 bases). Germline V CDR1 and CDR2: MNHNS, SASEGT. The CDR3 has 15 amino acids. Trimming stripped 3 bases from V and 0 bases from J, with 12 bases between. CDR3 DNA: TGTGCCAGCAGTGAGCGGGGCTTCTACTCCTACGAGCAGTACTTC. This encodes CASSERGFYSYEQYF.

For this clone: Other DNA sequences in the same sample also yield this CDR3. The CDR3 region has the DNA TGTGCCATCAGTGAGGACAGGGGATCCTACGAGCAGTACTTC. Residues: CAISEDRGSYEQYF. V and J are TRBV10-3 and TRBJ2-7; 8 bases agree with TRBD1. This CDR3 is built from 14 residues. The J segment lost 1 base and the V segment lost 2 bases, leaving 1 base of the junction unmatched. Germline V CDR1 and CDR2: ENHRY, SYGVKD.

The chain joins TRBV28 to TRBJ1-1; D remains ambiguous. The V and J ends lost 6 bases and 1 base respectively, with 18 bases between them. CDR1 is MDHEN, CDR2 SYDVKM, per germline. The CDR3 is 16 residues long. This CDR3 reads CASSPNLGRTNTEAFF. CDR3 bases: TGTGCCAGCAGCCCCAATCTAGGCAGGACGAACACTGAAGCTTTCTTT. The variable domain in full, completed from reference TRBV28 and TRBJ1-1, reads DVKVTQSSRYLVKRTGEKVFLECVQDMDHENMFWYRQDPGLGLRLIYFSYDVKMKEKGDIPEGYSVSREKKERFSLILESASTNQTSMYLCASSPNLGRTNTEAFFGQGTRLTVV.

This rearrangement joins TRBV14 to TRBJ2-1, with D possibly matching TRBD2 (6 bases). CDR1 is SGHDN, CDR2 FVKESK, per germline. Trimming cost V 0 bases and J 9 bases, with 15 bases left between them. This CDR3 contains 15 residues. This CDR3 reads CASSQDGEEGIEQFF. CDR3 in DNA: TGTGCCAGCAGCCAAGACGGGGAGGAAGGGATTGAGCAGTTCTTC.

The J gene is TRBJ1-4, the V gene TRBV28; 8 bases align to TRBD1. V lost 3 bases and J lost 7; bases outside the gene matches: 10. Germline loops: CDR1 MDHEN, CDR2 SYDVKM. This CDR3 region has 16 residues. The CDR3 sequence is CASSLTGEGRGEKLFF. In nucleotides, the CDR3 is TGTGCCAGCAGTTTGACAGGGGAGGGGCGGGGTGAAAAACTGTTTTTT.

Here the CDR3 DNA reads TGTGCCAGCAGTACGGGGGACACAGATACGCAGTATTTT. Residues: CASSTGDTDTQYF. This sequence joins TRBV11-2 and TRBJ2-3; maybe TRBD2 (6 bases). Germline V gene sequence: CDR1 SGHAT, CDR2 FQNNGV. This CDR3 spans 13 amino acids. Trimming shortened V by 6 bases and J by 2 bases, and 9 bases separated the two germline ends.

This clone was recorded once. This chain connects TRBV5-1 to TRBJ2-1; TRBD2 matches at 7 bases. Unmatched junction bases numbered 7, after V lost 4 bases and J lost 0 bases. Per the germline V gene, CDR1 is SGHRS and CDR2 is YFSETQ. The CDR3 length is 16 residues. The CDR3 DNA reads as TGCGCCAGCAGCCCGACTAGCTTACTCTCCTACAATGAGCAGTTCTTC. Its protein product is CASSPTSLLSYNEQFF.

The chain is built from TRBV5-5 and TRBJ2-1; 7 positions agree with TRBD1. The CDR3 has 15 residues. V was pared by 1 base and J by 9 bases, with 10 bases of the junction left unmatched. Germline V CDR1 and CDR2: SGHKS, YYEKEE (reference sequence). CDR3 sequence: CASSLRGETGTEQFF. As DNA, the CDR3 is TGTGCCAGCAGCTTGAGGGGTGAGACAGGGACTGAGCAGTTCTTC.

As concerns this clone: This sample also contains other DNA sequences that code for the same CDR3. The chain employs TRBV7-9 and TRBJ2-4, with 9 bases aligning to TRBD1. Trimming cost V 5 bases and J 0 bases; bases outside gene matches: 5. Germline V lookup: CDR1 SEHNR, CDR2 FQNEAQ (reference sequence). The CDR3 consists of 16 residues. CDR3 nucleotide sequence: TGTGCCAGCAGCCCAGGACAGGGGCTAGCCAAAAACATTCAGTACTTC. Protein product: CASSPGQGLAKNIQYF.

The genes are TRBV19 and TRBJ2-7, with no clear D. V was shortened by 1 base and J by 3 bases, with 7 bases between the two germline ends. Germline V gene sequence: CDR1 LNHDA, CDR2 SQIVND (reference sequence). The CDR3 extends over 13 amino acids. Here the CDR3 reads CASSIVASYEQYF. CDR3 nucleotide sequence: TGTGCCAGTAGTATAGTCGCGAGCTACGAGCAGTACTTC.

This clone is a singleton in its sample. The rearrangement links TRBV10-3 to TRBJ1-3, with a weak D call TRBD1 (5 bases). V shed 0 bases and J shed 7 bases, with 13 bases lying between them. The germline CDR1 and CDR2 sequences are ENHRY and SYGVKD. This CDR3 spans 15 amino acids. The CDR3 DNA follows: TGTGCCATCAGTGAGTCGTGGGCAGGGCTCAACACCATATATTTT. Translating it yields CAISESWAGLNTIYF.